This TCR beta chain was observed in a study of early T cells in non-severe SARS-CoV-2 infection. As part of library construction, unique molecular identifiers were attached to individual cDNA molecules. One entry per CDR3 protein, called by TCRdb with MiXCR from the 5' RACE reads. The sample consists of around 49,000 distinct CDR3 sequences, 11% of them appearing once. This clonotype occurred a few times. V lost 4 bases, J lost 2 bases, and 15 bases stayed unmatched. The CDR3 totals 20 residues. The germline V gene has CDR1 LGHNA and CDR2 YSLEER. This TCR was sampled from an adult who was a healthcare worker with PCR-confirmed SARS-CoV-2 infection or an uninfected control (not recorded which). The specimen was whole blood. The chain recombines TRBV4-3 with TRBJ2-4, with 12 positions matching TRBD2. The CDR3 is CASSRAPSGRAFETKNIQYF. In DNA form, the CDR3 reads TGCGCCAGCAGCCGAGCACCTAGCGGGAGGGCGTTTGAAACCAAAAACATTCAGTACTTC.